This T cell receptor (beta chain) derives from a study of CD8+CD57+ T cells in acquired aplastic anemia. Template material for TCR beta VDJ and CDR3 profiling consisted of genomic DNA. TCRdb re-analysed the reads in MiXCR, keeping a single row per CDR3 protein. The repertoire consists of hundreds of thousands of distinct CDR3 sequences, with 25% to 40% occurring once and the leading ten covering around 0.82%. All patients picked for sequencing had shown, by flow cytometry, an expansion of CD8+CD57+ cells. The receptor was derived from a human donor with aplastic anemia. Sequenced material: sorted CD4+, CD8+, or CD8+CD57+ T cells (not recorded which) from PBMCs.

The CDR3 protein is CASSLITSGYNEQFF. CDR3 DNA: TGTGCCAGCAGCCTAATTACTAGCGGGTACAATGAGCAGTTCTTC. This sequence joins TRBV16 and TRBJ2-1; 9 nucleotides agree with TRBD2. Germline CDR1 and CDR2: KGHSY and FQNENV. J lost 4 bases, V lost 4 bases, and 5 bases had no gene match. There are 15 residues in the CDR3.